This record looks at one TCR beta chain sequence and its context. Other DNA sequences in the sample encode the same CDR3. The sample originates from a study of shared clonotypes between healthy human individuals. Study-level background: Every donor yielded three CD4 naive, three CD4 memory, two CD8 naive and one CD8 memory plate.

The V gene's germline CDR1 is MDHEN and CDR2 SYDVKM. This CDR3 region has 15 residues. V dropped 4 bases and J dropped 4 bases, with 16 bases sitting between them. Repertoires were generated with immunoSEQ multiplex PCR, while TCRdb's copy carries only in-frame clones and drops some. Among about 2.4 million clones listed, 93% were seen once. The clonotype originates from a man aged 18 to 29 in good health. Some clones in this sample may be carry-over from other donors' samples. This sequence joins TRBV28 and TRBJ1-2; a weak D match, TRBD1 (6 bases). The sample was naive CD4+ T cells from PBMCs. Indicated subset: CD45RA+ positively selected. The chain's CDR3 is CASSSPRGGRYGYTF. CDR3 bases: TGTGCCAGCAGTTCTCCGAGGGGGGGGCGCTATGGCTACACCTTC.